These 14 T cell receptor beta chains were all obtained from the same sample, sequenced in a study of blood T cell repertoires in COVID-19 (dated by TCRdb to about 2020). Preparation of the library involved the immunoSEQ multiplex PCR assay. Sourced from immuneACCESS, this table was stored by TCRdb with only in-frame sequences that have V and J called. A share of the clones is absent; for the studies checked, an unresolved V gene accounts for under half, and the remainder has no known explanation. The sample table lists some 260,000 clones, about 80% of them with a count of one. The leading ten clones occupy approximately 4.5% of the sample. The sequenced sample consisted of PBMCs or T cells enriched from blood (not recorded which). These receptors originate from a man aged 25 to 40 with acute COVID-19.

This clone was recorded only once. The rearrangement uses TRBV21-1 and TRBJ1-4. TRBV21-1 is labeled a pseudogene. The CDR3 has 16 residues. CDR3 nucleotides: TGTGCCAGGGGGGGGCACTGGTCCGGGTCTAATGAAAAACTGTTTTTT. Its translation: CARGGHWSGSNEKLFF.

The genes are TRBV24-1 and TRBJ1-1; D perhaps matches TRBD1 (6 bases). The ends were cut back, 3 bases at V and 1 base at J, with 11 bases in the middle. CDR3 size: 15 residues. Germline loops: CDR1 KGHDR, CDR2 SFDVKD. CDR3 coding DNA: TGTGCCACCAGTGATCCCAGGGACAAGAACACTGAAGCTTTCTTT. This sequence encodes CATSDPRDKNTEAFF.

This chain links TRBV28 with TRBJ1-1; 9 bases align to TRBD1. Germline V lookup: CDR1 MDHEN, CDR2 SYDVKM. Germline trimming cut 6 bases from V and 6 bases from J; bases unmatched to any gene: 14. The CDR3 consists of 16 residues. CDR3 bases: TGTGCCAGCAGACCCGCGGGGGGACAGGGATTCGCTGAAGCTTTCTTT. Protein product: CASRPAGGQGFAEAFF.

The CDR3 DNA sequence: TGCAGCGTTGAAAGGACAGGGGCTGCCGGGGAGCTGTTTTTT. Translating gives CSVERTGAAGELFF. The chain combines TRBV29-1 with TRBJ2-2; 9 bases align to TRBD1. V trimming: 2 bases; J trimming: 6 bases; junction bases outside the gene matches: 4. The CDR3 covers 14 residues. CDR1 and CDR2 from the germline V gene are SQVTM and ANQGSEA.

This chain uses TRBV2 with TRBJ1-2; 7 nucleotides line up with TRBD1. The ends lost 1 base at V and 3 bases at J; junction bases unmatched: 5. This CDR3 has 15 amino acids. Germline V gene lookup returns CDR1 SNHLY and CDR2 FYNNEI. This CDR3 reads CASSEGRTGDYGYTF. The DNA of the CDR3 is TGTGCCAGCAGTGAAGGGAGGACAGGTGACTATGGCTACACCTTC.

This chain links TRBV2 with TRBJ2-1, with D perhaps matching TRBD2 (5 bases). V lost 7 bases and J 4 bases, leaving 11 bases between the germline ends. The length of the CDR3 is 13 residues. Germline CDR1 is SNHLY and CDR2 is FYNNEI. The CDR3 loop is CASTVTGYNEQFF. CDR3 in DNA: TGTGCCAGCACCGTGACGGGGTACAATGAGCAGTTCTTC.

The chain combines TRBV7-9 with TRBJ2-1; TRBD2 agrees at 13 bases. CDR3 length equals 17 residues. After removal of 5 bases from V and 0 bases from J, the junction contained 4 bases not matched to a gene. From germline, CDR1 is SEHNR and CDR2 FQNEAQ (reference sequence). CDR3 residues: CASSIGTSGVSYNEQFF. The DNA of the CDR3 is TGTGCCAGCAGCATCGGGACTAGCGGGGTCTCCTACAATGAGCAGTTCTTC.

The chain has TRBV6-6 and TRBJ2-7; tentative D call: TRBD2 (6 bases). Germline CDR1 and CDR2: MNHNY and SVGAGI (reference sequence). The CDR3 contains 17 residues. Trimming cost V 5 bases and J 0 bases, with 20 bases left between them. Here the CDR3 reads CASSLQGSGGPSYEQYV. DNA for the CDR3: TGTGCCAGCAGTCTCCAAGGGTCCGGGGGACCCTCCTACGAGCAGTACGTC.

The V gene is TRBV18, the J gene TRBJ2-1; D is undetermined. The germline V gene has CDR1 KGHSH and CDR2 LQKENI. The V and J ends lost 3 bases and 6 bases respectively, with 6 bases between them. This CDR3 is built from 12 residues. Here the CDR3 reads CASSPYSNEQFF. The CDR3 nucleotides are TGTGCCAGCTCACCCTATTCCAATGAGCAGTTCTTC.

This chain connects TRBV6-5 to TRBJ2-6; 8 nucleotides align to TRBD1. This CDR3 has 15 amino acids. The V and J ends lost 4 bases and 3 bases, in that order; junction bases with no gene match: 2. The germline gives CDR1 MNHEY, CDR2 SVGAGI. The CDR3 DNA reads as TGTGCCAGCAGTTTCGACAGGGGTGGGGCCAACGTCCTGACTTTC. Its translation is CASSFDRGGANVLTF.

The J gene is TRBJ1-2, the V gene TRBV19; TRBD1 is a possible D gene (6 bases). V was clipped by 7 bases and J by 6 bases, with 21 bases between them. There are 15 residues in the CDR3. Germline V gene sequence: CDR1 LNHDA, CDR2 SQIVND (reference sequence). The CDR3, as DNA: TGTGCCAGTATCGGTACAGGGAAAAGGTTCGATGGCTACACCTTC. Residues: CASIGTGKRFDGYTF.

The J gene is TRBJ1-3, the V gene TRBV19; 7 positions agree with TRBD1. The J segment lost 2 bases and the V segment lost 2 bases, leaving 3 bases of the junction unmatched. Germline values: CDR1 LNHDA, CDR2 SQIVND (reference sequence). The CDR3 is 15 amino acids. The DNA of the CDR3 is TGTGCCAGTAGTATACTCCAGGGGGCTGGAAACACCATATATTTT. Translation: CASSILQGAGNTIYF.

The rearrangement joins TRBV6-2 or TRBV6-3 to TRBJ2-3, with D hard to call. This CDR3 has 16 residues. Looked up from germline, CDR1 is MNHEY and CDR2 is SVGEGT. Trimming removed 2 bases from V and 2 bases from J, with 14 bases in between. The DNA of the CDR3 is TGTGCCAGCAGTTACGACGACACTGATCTCACAGATACGCAGTATTTT. It codes for CASSYDDTDLTDTQYF.

The chain joins TRBV5-1 to TRBJ1-2; D perhaps matches TRBD1 (5 bases). V was trimmed by 0 bases and J by 8 bases, leaving 14 bases between them. This CDR3 has 14 amino acids. The germline CDR1 and CDR2 sequences are SGHRS and YFSETQ. Here the CDR3 reads CASSLAQGGKGYTF. The DNA for the CDR3 is TGCGCCAGCAGCTTGGCTCAGGGAGGAAAAGGCTACACCTTC.